This T cell receptor beta chain was found in a study of blood T cells in healthy people across ages. As for this clonotype: Antigen unknown.

The second PCR ran about 6 to 11 cycles with a sample-barcoded 5' primer and J-beta primers. TCRdb itself ran the 5' RACE reads through MiXCR, one entry per CDR3 protein. The profile shows about 570,000 distinct CDR3 sequences, roughly a quarter of them singletons. This CDR3 has 15 amino acids. The V and J ends lost 3 bases and 0 bases respectively, with 12 bases between them. The study recruited healthy Caucasian donors from Russia who were aged about 6 to 90. Researchers report isolating at least 6.5 million PBMCs per sample. Whole-study findings and limits: Naive T cell percentage showed a strong correlation with TCR beta diversity.

The chain carries TRBV12-3 or TRBV12-4 and TRBJ2-7; tentative D call: TRBD2 (6 bases). What was sequenced was blood. This receptor was identified in a woman aged 70-85 years in good health. The CDR3 loop reads CASSFPGESSYEQYF. The CDR3 region has the DNA TGTGCCAGCAGTTTTCCGGGGGAGAGCTCCTACGAGCAGTACTTC.